The 27 T cell receptor beta chains reported below all come from one sample, sequenced in a study of blood T cells in healthy people across ages. Together with a sample-barcoded 5' primer, a J-beta primer mix was included in a second PCR lasting about 6 to 11 cycles. TCRdb itself ran the 5' RACE reads through MiXCR, one entry per CDR3 protein. The sample contains about 1,600,000 distinct CDR3 sequences, roughly 40% of which appear only once. Source material: blood. The origin of the receptors is a young woman in good health.

The rearrangement joins TRBV7-2 to TRBJ1-1; D is ambiguous. The CDR3 has 15 amino acids. CDR1 SGHTA and CDR2 FQGNSA come from the germline V gene. V was trimmed by 2 bases and J by 0 bases, leaving 10 bases between them. The CDR3 DNA reads TGTGCCAGCAGCTTAAGGGCAGGAATGAACACTGAAGCTTTCTTT. As protein: CASSLRAGMNTEAFF.

This clonotype showed up just a few times. The chain employs TRBV11-2 and TRBJ2-7, with unresolved D. Between the trimmed V and J ends, which lost 0 bases and 0 bases, there was a span of 12 bases. CDR1 SGHAT and CDR2 FQNNGV come from the germline V gene. The CDR3 spans 16 residues. The CDR3 here is CASSLESGLSSYEQYF. CDR3 in DNA: TGTGCCAGCAGCTTAGAATCCGGGCTCAGCTCCTACGAGCAGTACTTC.

The chain uses TRBV25-1 and TRBJ1-1; the D gene is possibly TRBD1 (6 bases). Germline V gene lookup returns CDR1 MGHDK and CDR2 SYGVNS. V lost 10 bases and J lost 3, with 21 bases in between. The CDR3 contains 15 residues. CDR3 protein: CATDTEGGRHTEAFF. The CDR3 DNA follows: TGTGCCACCGACACCGAAGGGGGAAGGCACACTGAAGCTTTCTTT.

This clonotype was seen more than once but under ten times. Written as DNA, the CDR3 is TGTGCCAGCTCACCCCTCCCGAAAGCAGATACGCAGTATTTT. Its translation is CASSPLPKADTQYF. This chain connects TRBV18 to TRBJ2-3; D gene ambiguous. CDR1 KGHSH and CDR2 LQKENI come from the germline V gene. The CDR3 runs 14 residues. V lost 3 bases to trimming and J lost 4 bases, with 11 bases between them.

V is TRBV7-8 and J is TRBJ2-6; D is ambiguous. V was trimmed by 1 base and J by 4 bases, leaving 14 bases between them. The CDR3 extends over 17 amino acids. Germline CDR1 SGHVS, CDR2 FQNEAQ. The CDR3 nucleotides are TGTGCCAGCAGCTTAGGGTTCTCTGGTGCAGGGGCCAACGTCCTGACTTTC. Residues: CASSLGFSGAGANVLTF.

This clonotype was counted only a few times. The chain recombines TRBV3-1 with TRBJ2-7; D may be TRBD2 (6 bases). V lost 11 bases to trimming and J lost 2 bases, with 22 bases between them. The CDR3 runs 15 residues. Germline CDR1 reads LGHDT; CDR2 reads YNNKEL (reference sequence). The DNA for the CDR3 is TGTGCCGTAGACACCAGAAGGACTACCACCTACGAGCAGTACTTC. Translation: CAVDTRRTTTYEQYF.

The J gene is TRBJ1-2, the V gene TRBV7-9; no firm D call. The germline CDR1 and CDR2 sequences are SEHNR and FQNEAQ (reference sequence). The CDR3 extends over 11 amino acids. The V end was cut by 0 bases, the J end by 8 bases, with 4 bases between. The CDR3 nucleotides read TGTGCCAGCAGCTTAGCGGAGGGCTACACCTTC. Translating it yields CASSLAEGYTF.

V usage is TRBV12-3 or TRBV12-4 and J usage is TRBJ1-2; D is possibly TRBD1 (5 bases). The length of the CDR3 is 14 residues. The V end lost 3 bases, the J end lost 7 bases, and 15 bases lay between the germline ends. CDR3 sequence reads: CASSFERGGLGYTF. CDR3 nucleotides: TGTGCCAGCAGTTTTGAGAGGGGAGGTCTTGGCTACACCTTC.

This clonotype turned up a few times. The chain carries TRBV20-1 and TRBJ1-2, with D possibly TRBD1 on 5 matching bases. CDR3 length equals 15 residues. Germline loops: CDR1 DFQATT, CDR2 SNEGSKA (reference sequence). V lost 2 bases and J lost 5, with 18 bases in between. The CDR3 spells CSARPLYGGVYGYTF. The CDR3 nucleotides read TGCAGTGCTAGACCTCTTTACGGGGGAGTTTATGGCTACACCTTC.

This chain uses TRBV10-3 with TRBJ2-5, with D perhaps TRBD1 or TRBD2 (5 bases each). The J call is in doubt because the DNA end fits TRBJ2-7 better. Germline V gene lookup returns CDR1 ENHRY and CDR2 SYGVKD. The CDR3 runs 14 residues. The CDR3 protein is CAISDPGDGYEQYF. The CDR3 DNA reads as TGTGCCATCAGCGATCCTGGGGACGGGTACGAGCAGTACTTC.

This clonotype was counted a few times. The chain carries TRBV15 and TRBJ2-5, with TRBD2 as a possible D gene (6 bases). Per germline, CDR1 LNHNV and CDR2 YYDKDF (reference sequence). This CDR3 contains 14 residues. V was shortened by 3 bases and J by 2 bases, with 10 bases between the two germline ends. CDR3: CATSSRLVQETQYF. The CDR3 nucleotides read TGTGCCACCAGCAGTAGACTAGTGCAAGAGACCCAGTACTTC.

This chain links TRBV7-9 with TRBJ1-1; 9 nucleotides align to TRBD1. V gave up 3 bases and J gave up 3 bases; unmatched junction bases: 5. The length of the CDR3 is 15 residues. The germline V gene encodes CDR1 SEHNR and CDR2 FQNEAQ (reference sequence). CDR3: CASSFGDRDHTEAFF. DNA for the CDR3: TGTGCCAGCAGCTTCGGGGACAGGGATCACACTGAAGCTTTCTTT. Supplemented by reference TRBV7-9 and TRBJ1-1, the full variable domain reads DTGVSQNPRHKITKRGQNVTFRCDPISEHNRLYWYRQTLGQGPEFLTYFQNEAQLEKSRLLSDRFSAERPKGSFSTLEIQRTEQGDSAMYLCASSFGDRDHTEAFFGQGTRLTVV.

This clonotype was seen a handful of times. The DNA for the CDR3 is TGTGCCAGCAGCTTCTTGACAGGTTCCTACGAGCAGTACTTC. This gives the protein CASSFLTGSYEQYF. This chain links TRBV11-2 with TRBJ2-7; D perhaps matches TRBD1 (6 bases). Per the germline V gene, CDR1 is SGHAT and CDR2 is FQNNGV. Trimming pared 3 bases from V and 1 base from J, leaving 10 bases between. The CDR3 extends over 14 amino acids.

The chain employs TRBV29-1 and TRBJ2-2; no clear D. The CDR3 is made up of 12 amino acids. The V gene lost 3 bases and the J gene lost 4 bases, with 6 bases spanning the gap. Germline loops: CDR1 SQVTM, CDR2 ANQGSEA. The CDR3 reads CSVDAATGELFF. The CDR3 nucleotides are TGCAGCGTTGATGCGGCCACCGGGGAGCTGTTTTTT.

V is TRBV20-1 and J is TRBJ2-5; D may correspond to TRBD1 or TRBD2 (5 bases each). Trimming removed 3 bases from V and 5 bases from J, with 19 bases in between. CDR1 and CDR2 from the germline V gene are DFQATT and SNEGSKA (reference sequence). CDR3 length equals 15 residues. CDR3 sequence reads: CSARGDPSILETQYF. The CDR3 DNA reads as TGCAGTGCTAGGGGGGACCCTTCCATCCTCGAGACCCAGTACTTC.

The sample holds a few counts of this clonotype. The V call is TRBV28, the J call TRBJ2-1; D unresolved. Germline lookup yields CDR1 MDHEN and CDR2 SYDVKM. This CDR3 is 16 amino acids long. V was cut by 5 bases and J by 3 bases, with 17 bases left in between. Here the CDR3 DNA reads TGTGCCAGCAGTCTAAATAACCCGGACCTCTACAATGAGCAGTTCTTC. Translated, it gives CASSLNNPDLYNEQFF. Together with reference TRBV28 and TRBJ2-1, the CDR3 gives the full variable domain: DVKVTQSSRYLVKRTGEKVFLECVQDMDHENMFWYRQDPGLGLRLIYFSYDVKMKEKGDIPEGYSVSREKKERFSLILESASTNQTSMYLCASSLNNPDLYNEQFFGPGTRLTVL.

There are a few counts of this clonotype. The rearrangement links TRBV20-1 to TRBJ2-1, with 7 bases aligning to TRBD1. In germline, CDR1 is DFQATT, CDR2 SNEGSKA (reference sequence). CDR3 size: 15 residues. V lost 2 bases and J lost 7; bases outside the gene matches: 11. The CDR3 nucleotides are TGCAGTGCTAGACTTGTGAGGGACAGAGGAAATGAGCAGTTCTTC. It codes for CSARLVRDRGNEQFF.

This clonotype was counted a single time. The rearrangement links TRBV3-1 to TRBJ2-5; D may match TRBD1 or TRBD2 (5 bases each). Germline V gives CDR1 LGHDT, CDR2 YNNKEL (reference sequence). V lost 1 base and J 9 bases, leaving 18 bases between the germline ends. This CDR3 is built from 15 residues. The CDR3 sequence: CASSQGDGPEKAQYF. For the CDR3, the DNA is TGTGCCAGCAGCCAAGGGGACGGCCCCGAAAAGGCCCAGTACTTC.

This clonotype was picked up a small number of times. V usage is TRBV9 and J usage is TRBJ2-4; 7 bases agree with TRBD1. This CDR3 has 14 residues. Germline trimming cut 3 bases from V and 4 bases from J; bases unmatched to any gene: 4. Germline-derived CDR1 and CDR2 are SGDLS and YYNGEE. CDR3 sequence (DNA): TGTGCCAGCAGCGCCGGGACAGAGAAAAACATTCAGTACTTC. Encoded protein: CASSAGTEKNIQYF.

Worth noting for this clonotype: One end of the junction is discordant with germline, which a read error may explain. CDR3: CASGLIGTVYGYTF. The CDR3 nucleotides read TGTGCCAGCGGCTTAATCGGAACCGTCTATGGCTACACCTTC. This rearrangement joins TRBV7-2 to TRBJ1-2; D unresolved. This CDR3 region has 14 residues. Germline-derived CDR1 and CDR2 are SGHTA and FQGNSA. Together with reference TRBV7-2 and TRBJ1-2, the CDR3 gives the full variable domain: GAGVSQSPSNKVTEKGKDVELRCDPISGHTALYWYRQSLGQGLEFLIYFQGNSAPDKSGLPSDRFSAERTGGSVSTLTIQRTQQEDSAVYLCASGLIGTVYGYTFGSGTRLTVV.

V usage is TRBV7-2 and J usage is TRBJ2-7; D is ambiguous. This CDR3 contains 15 residues. The germline CDR1 and CDR2 sequences are SGHTA and FQGNSA. With 2 bases removed from V and 3 bases from J, the gap between germline ends came to 14 bases. CDR3 in DNA: TGTGCCAGCAGCTTAAGCAGCGTAAGCTACTACGAGCAGTACTTC. As protein: CASSLSSVSYYEQYF.

The J gene is TRBJ1-1, the V gene TRBV10-3; D ambiguous. The germline V gene encodes CDR1 ENHRY and CDR2 SYGVKD. The V and J ends lost 2 bases and 0 bases respectively, with 4 bases between them. This CDR3 has 13 residues. CDR3 in amino acids: CAISEALNTEAFF. In DNA form, the CDR3 reads TGTGCCATCAGTGAGGCCCTGAACACTGAAGCTTTCTTT.

This clonotype was seen ten or more times. The chain has TRBV3-1 and TRBJ2-3; possibly TRBD2 for D (6 bases). V shed 3 bases and J shed 2 bases, with 9 bases lying between them. The CDR3 is made up of 14 amino acids. Germline CDR1 is LGHDT and CDR2 is YNNKEL (reference sequence). The CDR3 loop is CASSHWGDTDTQYF. CDR3 DNA sequence: TGTGCCAGCAGCCATTGGGGGGACACAGATACGCAGTATTTT.

This sequence joins TRBV6-1 and TRBJ2-3, with 10 bases matching TRBD2. In germline, CDR1 is MNHNS, CDR2 SASEGT. After removal of 6 bases from V and 0 bases from J, the junction contained 12 bases not matched to a gene. The length of the CDR3 is 18 residues. The CDR3 protein is CASSPLVAGGASTDTQYF. CDR3 bases: TGTGCCAGCAGCCCCTTGGTAGCGGGGGGCGCTAGCACAGATACGCAGTATTTT.

This clonotype was counted a few times. The chain recombines TRBV6-1 with TRBJ2-1; 13 nucleotides agree with TRBD2. CDR3 length equals 16 residues. Germline CDR1 is MNHNS and CDR2 is SASEGT. V was pared by 4 bases and J by 4 bases, with 4 bases of the junction left unmatched. This CDR3 is CASSVTGLAGYNEQFF. DNA for the CDR3: TGTGCCAGCAGTGTAACGGGACTAGCGGGATACAATGAGCAGTTCTTC.

This clonotype appeared a few times. The chain carries TRBV20-1 and TRBJ1-5; no definite D call. The CDR3 is 15 amino acids. Between the trimmed V and J ends, which lost 3 bases and 4 bases, there was a span of 16 bases. Looked up from germline, CDR1 is DFQATT and CDR2 is SNEGSKA (reference sequence). CDR3 loop: CSASSGIGGNQPQHF. CDR3 DNA sequence: TGCAGTGCTAGTTCTGGGATTGGAGGGAATCAGCCCCAGCATTTT.

In this sample, this clonotype turned up a few times. This rearrangement joins TRBV5-1 to TRBJ2-2, with 7 positions matching TRBD1. The CDR3 runs 16 residues. Per the germline V gene, CDR1 is SGHRS and CDR2 is YFSETQ. Trimming at V came to 0 bases and at J to 3 bases, leaving 5 bases not matched to a gene. This chain's CDR3 is CASSLAGTDYTGELFF. Here the CDR3 DNA reads TGCGCCAGCAGCTTGGCCGGGACAGACTACACCGGGGAGCTGTTTTTT.